This T cell receptor beta chain comes out of a study of blood T cell repertoires in COVID-19. This clone was found once. Categorization into cohorts depended on clinical history that participants reported. Among Cohort 3 donors, those recovered had two negative PCRs, clearance, or symptom resolution. The method was immunoSEQ multiplex PCR; TCRdb's version includes in-frame clones alone and lacks a portion of them. Of roughly 170,000 clones in the sample, approximately 78% were seen once. What was sequenced was PBMCs or T cells enriched from blood (not recorded which). The source is a woman aged 45 to 65 who had recovered from COVID-19.

CDR3 region: CASSTGLTNIGTQYF. CDR3 bases: TGTGCCAGCAGCACGGGACTAACTAACATAGGGACCCAGTACTTC. The chain links TRBV27 to TRBJ2-5, with TRBD2 matching 7 bases. Trimming took 6 bases from V and 7 from J; bases not matched to a gene: 14. The V gene's germline CDR1 is MNHEY and CDR2 SMNVEV (reference sequence). The CDR3 loop spans 15 amino acids.